This record looks at one T cell receptor beta chain sequence and its context. This entry is derived from a study of blood T cell repertoires in COVID-19. Clones were read by immunoSEQ multiplex PCR, and TCRdb kept only the in-frame ones, dropping some. Found here are more than 100,000 clones, 89% of them singletons; the top ten hold approximately 3.5%. Germline CDR1 MDHEN, CDR2 SYDVKM. There are 17 residues in the CDR3. V shed 5 bases and J 2 bases; nucleotides not matched to a gene: 6. Sequencing input: peripheral blood. V is TRBV28 and J is TRBJ2-2; 12 bases line up with TRBD2. The clonotype originates from a woman aged 60-75 years with acute or convalescent COVID-19. The CDR3 DNA sequence: TGTGCCAGCAGTGCCATGGGACTAGCGGGCAACACCGGGGAGCTGTTTTTT. As protein: CASSAMGLAGNTGELFF.